This TCR beta chain was recorded in a study of technical replicates of blood from a few donors. Libraries were prepared by immunoSEQ multiplex PCR; TCRdb keeps only in-frame clonotypes and omits some of them. Of approximately 66,000 clones in the sample, approximately 90% were seen once. This CDR3 is 13 amino acids long. Germline V gene sequence: CDR1 ENHRY, CDR2 SYGVKD. V gave up 5 bases and J gave up 2 bases, with 7 bases separating them. Sequences were obtained from PBMCs. This receptor was taken from a human donor in good health. Some clones in this sample may be carry-over from other donors' samples. The V call is TRBV10-3, the J call TRBJ1-5; D possibly corresponds to TRBD1 (6 bases). CDR3 DNA sequence: TGTGCCATCAGTAGACAGGGCAATCAGCCCCAGCATTTT. Encoded protein: CAISRQGNQPQHF.